This entry lists 2 T cell receptor beta chains sequenced from one sample in a study of cytomegalovirus exposure and HLA in healthy donors. Primers included in the PCR were 60 Vbeta and 13 Jbeta primers. Only in-frame clones appear in the TCRdb table, and some are missing; sequencing was by immunoSEQ multiplex PCR. The profile covers 150,000 or so clones, with about three fifths appearing a single time and 2.5% to 3.5% taken by the ten largest. Sequences were obtained from PBMCs. The source is a woman younger than 45 in good health and CMV-seropositive.

The CDR3 DNA reads as TGTGCCAGCCTAGGGGTTGCAGGGGAGCTGTTTTTT. It encodes CASLGVAGELFF. The V and J genes are TRBV6-6 and TRBJ2-2, with TRBD1 as a possible D gene (5 bases). Germline V lookup: CDR1 MNHNY, CDR2 SVGAGI (reference sequence). V lost 8 bases, J lost 8 bases, and 12 bases lay in between. The CDR3 loop spans 12 amino acids.

The rearrangement joins TRBV9 to TRBJ2-3, with a tentative D call TRBD2 (5 bases). The length of the CDR3 is 15 residues. V dropped 5 bases and J dropped 2 bases, with 15 bases sitting between them. Germline CDR1 is SGDLS and CDR2 is YYNGEE. CDR3 in amino acids: CASSQEGILTDTQYF. The DNA for the CDR3 is TGTGCCAGCAGTCAAGAGGGAATCCTCACAGATACGCAGTATTTT.